The entry that follows covers one T cell receptor beta chain sequence. Its antigen remains undetermined. There are no base qualities to consult, and no much larger clone falls within one base. From the cysteine up to the phenylalanine, the CDR3 has a length of 16 residues. This entry keeps only the CDR3 DNA: 48 bases, framed from base 1. Germline trimming: 4 bases from V, 0 bases from J; junction bases outside gene matches: 4. CDR1 and CDR2, looked up from the germline V gene, are LGHNA and YSLEER. The library relied on 5' RACE. TCRdb records Illumina HiSeq 2500 as the sequencer. The second PCR ran for about 6 to 11 cycles and used a J-beta primer mix along with a sample-barcoded 5' primer. A unique molecular identifier was introduced onto each TCR beta cDNA molecule by a template-switch 5' adaptor carrying 12 random nucleotides. At least 2.5 million CDR3-containing paired-end reads were obtained from each sample. First-strand cDNA synthesis was performed from all RNA using the Mint cDNA synthesis kit, with priming by a TRBC-specific oligonucleotide. Following uracil-DNA glycosylase treatment, all cDNA underwent a first 18-cycle PCR with the universal primers M1SS and BC2_uni_R. The authors' pipeline ran thus. For normalization, 1 million high-quality reads, each with a distinct molecular identifier, were randomly selected from each sample. Instead of being binned into consensus sequences, reads with shared molecular identifiers were discarded. MiTCR, set to a Q25 quality threshold and the strictest error-elimination algorithm, was used for CDR3 identification, clonotype clustering and error correction. A nonparametric unseen species model using Euler transformation provided a lower-bound estimate of total TCR beta diversity. Using fastp trimming at Q25 and MiXCR clonotype assembly, TCRdb reanalyzed the public sequencing data and kept in-frame beta chains. All rows with the same CDR3 protein become a single entry with the most common DNA and genes. In this record, the V and J calls reflect TCRdb's handling and not the investigators' own analysis. The sample includes about 1.8 million distinct CDR3 sequences, with approximately 50% observed a single time. The ten top clones hold approximately 2% of the sample.

The data stem from a study of blood T cells in healthy people across ages (dated by TCRdb to 2015 to 2017). For the study in its entirety: In model experiments, roughly one uniquely barcoded TCR beta cDNA molecule per two T cells was captured by template switching. Age-related changes in TCR beta repertoire diversity were measured in the study by deep sequencing normalized with unique cDNA molecular identifiers. Using the same blood draw, the study looked at two additional independent replicas of 1 million unique cDNA reads for two donors, one aged 18 to 30 and the other aged 80 or older. To avoid experimental bias, donors of different ages were distributed randomly across sequencing lanes. The donors were divided into four age groups: young (average approximately 17 years), middle-aged (roughly 42), aged (62) and long-lived (around 87). The study at large found these results: Observed TCR beta diversity correlated strongly with the percentage of naive T cells measured by flow cytometry. Observed TCR beta diversity per million T cells fell roughly linearly with age, and a significant reduction was already apparent by age around 39. Estimates of total diversity based on one million sequenced T cells were regarded as lower bounds and as underestimates. Bulk unsorted PBMC profiling prevented conclusive comparison of naive and antigen-experienced compartments. The CMV infection status of donors was not known, potentially confounding age-related changes in expanded clonotypes. Compared with the aged group, the long-lived group had more naive CD4+ T cells, fewer expanded clones and increased TCR diversity, suggesting age selection.

Donors were about 36 systemically healthy Caucasian individuals from Russia aged about 6 to 100 years. Each donor gave around 9 milliliters of peripheral blood, collected into EDTA-treated Vacutainer tubes. Ficoll-Paque density-gradient centrifugation was used to isolate PBMCs, with at least 6.5 million per sample. Trizol reagent was used to extract total RNA from PBMCs, with at least 5 micrograms per sample. Naive CD45RAhigh/CD27high T cell percentages were measured by flow cytometry on a PBMC aliquot from every donor. The rearrangement combines TRBV4-3 with TRBJ2-1; TRBD2 lines up with 9 middle nucleotides. The receptor was isolated from a woman aged 40 to 55 in good health. Input material: blood. The sequence in DNA is TGCGCCAGCAGCCGCGGGGGGGACCTCTCCTACAATGAGCAGTTCTTC. It encodes CASSRGGDLSYNEQFF.